This T cell receptor (beta chain) was recovered during a study of T cell responses to AZD1222 COVID-19 vaccine (dated by TCRdb to the early 2020s). With regard to the full study: A total of about 240 trial participants underwent TCR sequencing, of whom some 210 received two doses of AZD1222 and roughly 25 received two doses of the MenACWY control vaccine. Enrollment into the trials was organized by age into subgroups of 18-55, 56-69 and 70-plus years, and those subgroups contained approximately 160, 26 and 62 TCR-sequenced participants, respectively.

Beyond this particular receptor, the publication reports: CD4 TCRs associated with the vaccine covered the entire spike protein, and the dominant responses were in regions 160-218 and 743-854. The 56-69-year group was small, and its depth increase did not reach significance, likely because of low power. Nearly half of unique spike-specific TCRs reportedly recognized epitopes outside regions mutated in the B.1.351 and B.1.1.7 variants. Because no day 14 peak-response samples were available, repertoires were characterized only after the peak T cell response. Participants were mostly white British and included more females than males, and it was suggested by the authors that clonal diversity may have been underestimated. A significant rise in spike-specific TCR breadth and depth was observed after two AZD1222 doses relative to day 0 and relative to MenACWY recipients. Only five or six AZD1222 recipients were SARS-CoV-2 seropositive at baseline, limiting conclusions about previously exposed vaccinees.

The CDR3 regions of human TCRbeta chains were analyzed by immunosequencing. The authors processed their data as follows. Repertoire TCRs were matched against a reference library of SARS-CoV-2-specific TCRs generated with the MIRA antigen-specificity platform. Breadth meant the fraction of unique TCRs that were SARS-CoV-2-associated, whereas depth meant the fraction of total T cells that were SARS-CoV-2-associated. Using the MIRA data, each spike-specific TCR was mapped to the spike region that the TCR reacts to and placed in a CD4 or CD8 class. Log10-transformed breadth and depth values were compared by one-way ANOVA with Sidak's multiple comparisons tests. Not all clones reach the TCRdb copy of this immuneACCESS table, which keeps in-frame sequences only. Checked studies attribute under half of the gap to unresolved V genes and leave the rest unexplained. V and J calls plus clone size are reproduced from that table; the DNA served to infer D and trimming. This sample has approximately 150,000 clones in its table, and roughly 90% of those were observed once. The leading ten clones occupy roughly 4% of the sample.

On this clone itself: Its antigen remains unidentified. There are no base qualities to consult, and no much larger clone falls within one base.

The sample's time point label, in plain terms: about 28 days (+/-7) after the second vaccine dose. AZD1222 recipients whose second dose came at about 4 weeks and those whose second dose came at about 12 weeks were combined into one group, since spike-specific TCR depth and breadth did not differ between the two schedules. Vaccinee samples came from UK trials COV001 and COV002, including a single-blind randomized controlled phase 2/3 trial of AZD1222 (ChAdOx1 nCoV-19) in healthy adults. For TCRbeta chain sequencing, PBMC samples were collected from trial participants at day 0 and at day 28 after the second dose. The source is an adult who received the AZD1222 COVID-19 vaccine. This specimen was peripheral blood, taken 28 days after the second AZD1222 dose.

The DNA is TGTGCCAGTACCCCCCGGGCCCCCGGGGAGCTGTTTTTT. Translated, it gives CASTPRAPGELFF. The V and J genes are TRBV6-5 and TRBJ2-2; the D gene cannot be resolved reliably. Between the V and J ends, shortened by 9 bases and 6 bases respectively, the junction contains 14 bases. CDR1 and CDR2 were assigned from the germline V gene as MNHEY and SVGAGI. The cysteine opens and the phenylalanine closes a CDR3 of 13 amino acids. Just CDR3 DNA is preserved here, 39 bases in frame from base 1.